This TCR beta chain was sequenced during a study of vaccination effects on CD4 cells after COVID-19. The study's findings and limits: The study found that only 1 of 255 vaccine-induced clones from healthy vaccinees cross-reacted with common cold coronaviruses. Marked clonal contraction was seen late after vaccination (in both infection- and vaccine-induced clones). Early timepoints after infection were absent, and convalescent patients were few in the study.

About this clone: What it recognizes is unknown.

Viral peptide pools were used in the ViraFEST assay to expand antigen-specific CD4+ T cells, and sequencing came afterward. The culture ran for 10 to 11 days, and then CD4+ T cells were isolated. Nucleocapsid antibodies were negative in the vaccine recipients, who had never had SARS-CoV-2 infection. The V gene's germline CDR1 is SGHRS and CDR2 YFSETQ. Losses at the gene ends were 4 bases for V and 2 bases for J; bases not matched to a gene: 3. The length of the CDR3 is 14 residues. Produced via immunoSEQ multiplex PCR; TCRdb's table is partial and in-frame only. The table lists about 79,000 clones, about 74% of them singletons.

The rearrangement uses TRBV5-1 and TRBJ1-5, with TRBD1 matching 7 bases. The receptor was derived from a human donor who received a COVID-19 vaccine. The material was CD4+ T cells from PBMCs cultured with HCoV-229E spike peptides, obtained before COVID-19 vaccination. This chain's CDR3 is CASSPGTGNQPQHF. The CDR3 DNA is TGCGCCAGCAGCCCGGGGACAGGCAATCAGCCCCAGCATTTT.